The sequence of this T cell receptor beta chain was determined in a study of cytomegalovirus exposure and HLA in healthy donors. Whole-study results and caveats: One cluster of highly shared sequence variants probably arose as a sequencing artifact.

Primers: 60 Vbeta forward and 13 Jbeta reverse. Method: immunoSEQ multiplex PCR; TCRdb's copy keeps in-frame clones and lacks some. The table has under 110,000 clones, 70% to 80% seen once; the top ten hold less than 3.5%. V shed 2 bases and J shed 2 bases, with 8 bases lying between them. Per germline, CDR1 SGHVS and CDR2 FQNEAQ. This CDR3 region has 14 residues. This clone has a handful of counts. Its specificity is unknown. Material for sequencing was PBMCs. This sequence originates from a female donor in good health and CMV-seronegative. V gene TRBV7-8 combines with J gene TRBJ2-3, with D unclear. The chain's CDR3 is CASSLFDITDTQYF. CDR3 in DNA: TGTGCCAGCAGCTTATTTGACATCACAGATACGCAGTATTTT.